These 26 T cell receptor beta chains were all obtained from the same sample, sequenced in a study of blood T cell repertoires in COVID-19. Clones were sequenced by immunoSEQ multiplex PCR, and TCRdb holds only the in-frame ones, with some missing. This sample carries under 300,000 clones, approximately 85% of them seen once, and the ten largest clones take 11%. The sequencing sample was made of peripheral blood. The receptors here all came from a woman in her 70s with acute or convalescent COVID-19.

The chain links TRBV14 to TRBJ1-2, with D hard to call. The length of the CDR3 is 13 residues. Germline V gene data show CDR1 as SGHDN and CDR2 as FVKESK. Trimming took off 4 bases at V and 8 bases at J, with 14 bases between the two ends. CDR3 residues: CASSLSVPEGYTF. In nucleotides, the CDR3 is TGTGCCAGCAGCCTATCCGTTCCGGAGGGCTACACCTTC. Complete variable domain (other parts from reference TRBV14 and TRBJ1-2): EAGVTQFPSHSVIEKGQTVTLRCDPISGHDNLYWYRRVMGKEIKFLLHFVKESKQDESGMPNNRFLAERTGGTYSTLKVQPAELEDSGVYFCASSLSVPEGYTFGSGTRLTVV.

For the CDR3, the DNA is TGTGCCAGCAGCCCTCTCCGGGGGGGCCGGGAGACCCAGTACTTC. This codes for CASSPLRGGRETQYF. The chain uses TRBV3-1 (or the pseudogene TRBV3-2) and TRBJ2-5; TRBD2 matches 8 bases. From germline, CDR1 is LGHDT and CDR2 YNNKEL (reference sequence). The CDR3 has 15 amino acids. V lost 4 bases, J lost 5 bases, and 9 bases stayed unmatched.

Written as DNA, the CDR3 is TGTGCCATCGGGCGCGACGCGGGGAATGAGCAGTTCTTC. It yields the protein CAIGRDAGNEQFF. This chain links TRBV27 with TRBJ2-1; D is perhaps TRBD2 (6 bases). V lost 10 bases to trimming and J lost 7 bases, with 17 bases between them. CDR1 and CDR2 from the germline V gene are MNHEY and SMNVEV (reference sequence). The CDR3 has 13 amino acids.

CDR3 in DNA: TGCGCCAGCAGGGTGCTTTTGAGTGGGGAAGGGGAAGAACAGGTTCCAAACACTGAAGCTTTCTTT. Translated, it gives CASRVLLSGEGEEQVPNTEAFF. V gene TRBV10-1 combines with J gene TRBJ1-1; maybe TRBD1 (5 bases). Germline V gene sequence: CDR1 WNHNN, CDR2 SYGVQD (reference sequence). The germline V and J ends were trimmed by 6 bases and 2 bases, with 37 bases remaining between them. The CDR3 loop spans 22 amino acids.

This chain connects TRBV18 to TRBJ2-1; TRBD2 might be the D (7 bases). From germline, CDR1 is KGHSH and CDR2 LQKENI. Trimming removed 0 bases at V and 6 bases at J, with 21 bases between. This CDR3 is 18 amino acids long. The CDR3 bases are TGTGCCAGCTCACCACCTGCCGTAGGAGGGGGGGCTAGCAATGAGCAGTTCTTC. Translating gives CASSPPAVGGGASNEQFF.

In this sample, this clone turned up once. This rearrangement joins TRBV6-5 to TRBJ2-7; 10 bases fit TRBD2. Germline V gene data show CDR1 as MNHEY and CDR2 as SVGAGI. The CDR3 loop spans 15 amino acids. V lost 6 bases, J lost 2 bases, and 7 bases stayed unmatched. The chain's CDR3 is CASRETGLATYEQYF. The CDR3 DNA sequence: TGTGCCAGCAGAGAGACGGGACTAGCGACCTACGAGCAGTACTTC.

The genes are TRBV7-3 and TRBJ2-3; maybe TRBD1 (6 bases). V was clipped by 4 bases and J by 4 bases, with 12 bases between them. The CDR3 loop spans 14 amino acids. Germline CDR1 SGHTA, CDR2 FQGTGA. In nucleotides, the CDR3 is TGTGCCAGCAGCTCAAGAGGGGGTCCAGATACGCAGTATTTT. Amino acids: CASSSRGGPDTQYF.

The gene calls are TRBV5-1 and TRBJ2-3; 9 bases are shared with TRBD1. Unmatched junction bases numbered 5, after V lost 3 bases and J lost 6 bases. Germline V gene sequence: CDR1 SGHRS, CDR2 YFSETQ. This CDR3 has 14 amino acids. CDR3: CASSWGDRDDTQYF. Written as DNA, the CDR3 is TGCGCCAGCAGCTGGGGGGACAGGGATGATACGCAGTATTTT.

The chain uses TRBV28 and TRBJ1-5, with 9 positions matching TRBD1. Trimming took 8 bases from V and 6 from J; bases not matched to a gene: 11. Germline V CDR1 and CDR2: MDHEN, SYDVKM. This CDR3 contains 15 residues. DNA of the CDR3: TGTGCCAGCTCTCCGAGACAGGGGGTTTTTCAGCCCCAGCATTTT. Translation: CASSPRQGVFQPQHF.

The V and J genes are TRBV11-2 and TRBJ1-4; D gene ambiguous. The V gene's germline CDR1 is SGHAT and CDR2 FQNNGV. The CDR3 is made up of 15 amino acids. Deletions cut 3 bases from V and 5 bases from J, with 13 bases between. In DNA form, the CDR3 reads TGTGCCAGCAGCTTGTCGGGGATCTGGAATGAAAAACTGTTTTTT. Its protein product is CASSLSGIWNEKLFF.

This sequence joins TRBV5-1 and TRBJ2-7, with 7 bases identical to TRBD2. This CDR3 region has 14 residues. The V gene end was trimmed by 0 bases and the J gene end by 3 bases; junction bases not matched to a gene: 3. The V gene's germline CDR1 is SGHRS and CDR2 YFSETQ. CDR3 sequence reads: CASSLGTRSYEQYF. The CDR3, as DNA: TGCGCCAGCAGCTTGGGGACTAGGAGCTACGAGCAGTACTTC.

The chain recombines TRBV4-1 with TRBJ1-2; 7 nucleotides line up with TRBD1. The CDR3 runs 14 residues. Germline V gene lookup returns CDR1 MGHRA and CDR2 YSYEKL. J gave up 7 bases and V 0 bases, and 5 bases lay outside the gene matches. The CDR3 DNA reads TGCGCCAGCAGCCAAGACCACAGGGGAAGTGGCTACACCTTC. Amino acid sequence: CASSQDHRGSGYTF.

J is TRBJ1-3 and V is TRBV3-1 (or the pseudogene TRBV3-2), with D unresolved. Per the germline V gene, CDR1 is LGHDT and CDR2 is YNNKEL (reference sequence). Trimming removed 10 bases from V and 0 bases from J, with 7 bases in between. The CDR3 has 12 residues. In DNA form, the CDR3 reads TGTGCCACCAGTAACTCTGGAAACACCATATATTTT. Its translation is CATSNSGNTIYF.

The table lists this clone with a few counts. This chain uses TRBV11-2 with TRBJ2-7; a possible D gene is TRBD2 (5 bases). CDR1 and CDR2 (germline): SGHAT, FQNNGV. The length of the CDR3 is 14 residues. Trimming took off 2 bases at V and 3 bases at J, with 11 bases between the two ends. For the CDR3, the DNA is TGTGCCAGCAGCTTACTGGGAGACGGCTACGAGCAGTACTTC. Protein: CASSLLGDGYEQYF.

The chain has TRBV30 and TRBJ1-1; 8 nucleotides line up with TRBD1. The CDR3 extends over 13 amino acids. After removal of 2 bases from V and 6 bases from J, the junction contained 5 bases not matched to a gene. Germline assignment: CDR1 GTSNPN and CDR2 SVGIG (reference sequence). The CDR3 DNA reads as TGTGCCTGGAGTACAGGGGGTCGCGCTGAAGCTTTCTTT. Its protein is CAWSTGGRAEAFF.

The chain couples TRBV9 to TRBJ1-2; 10 nucleotides align to TRBD1. The V gene's germline CDR1 is SGDLS and CDR2 YYNGEE. After removal of 0 bases from V and 5 bases from J, the junction contained 7 bases not matched to a gene. This CDR3 spans 16 amino acids. This CDR3 is CASSVGGRQGAYGYTF. In nucleotides, the CDR3 is TGTGCCAGCAGCGTAGGAGGGAGACAGGGGGCGTATGGCTACACCTTC. Drawing the rest from reference TRBV9 and TRBJ1-2, the complete variable domain is DSGVTQTPKHLITATGQRVTLRCSPRSGDLSVYWYQQSLDQGLQFLIQYYNGEERAKGNILERFSAQQFPDLHSELNLSSLELGDSALYFCASSVGGRQGAYGYTFGSGTRLTVV.

The chain employs TRBV6-5 and TRBJ1-1; tentatively, D is TRBD1 (5 bases). Per germline, CDR1 MNHEY and CDR2 SVGAGI. This CDR3 has 12 residues. Trimming removed 8 bases from V and 4 bases from J, with 11 bases in between. The chain's CDR3 is CASLQVGTEAFF. CDR3 bases: TGTGCCAGCCTACAGGTGGGCACTGAAGCTTTCTTT.

The V and J genes are TRBV30 and TRBJ1-2; possible D gene TRBD1, 5 bases. Germline V gene data show CDR1 as GTSNPN and CDR2 as SVGIG (reference sequence). Trimming cost V 2 bases and J 10 bases, with 26 bases left between them. CDR3 length: 16 amino acids. CDR3 coding DNA: TGTGCCTGGAGTCCCTCGGCCAACAGGTTCGGCTCGATCTACACCTTC. Protein product: CAWSPSANRFGSIYTF.

This clone appeared a single time. The V call is TRBV6-6, the J call TRBJ1-1; D gene uncertain. Per germline, CDR1 MNHNY and CDR2 SVGAGI (reference sequence). The CDR3 sequence is 14 residues long. The ends were cut back, 2 bases at V and 3 bases at J, with 10 bases in the middle. Written as DNA, the CDR3 is TGTGCCAGCAGTTACCCGACGGGTCACACTGAAGCTTTCTTT. It encodes CASSYPTGHTEAFF.

The chain is built from TRBV18 and TRBJ2-7; TRBD1 aligns across 8 bases. There are 13 residues in the CDR3. J lost 4 bases, V lost 6 bases, and 5 bases had no gene match. Germline values: CDR1 KGHSH, CDR2 LQKENI. CDR3 in DNA: TGTGCCAGCTCGGACAGGGCCAGTTACGAGCAGTACTTC. The encoded protein is CASSDRASYEQYF.

A few counts support this clone. V is TRBV5-1 and J is TRBJ2-7; D may be TRBD1 (5 bases). CDR3 length equals 16 residues. V dropped 4 bases and J dropped 3 bases, with 20 bases sitting between them. The germline V gene encodes CDR1 SGHRS and CDR2 YFSETQ. This chain's CDR3 is CASSTKGWQGNYEQYF. The CDR3, as DNA: TGCGCCAGCAGCACTAAAGGGTGGCAGGGTAACTACGAGCAGTACTTC.

The gene calls are TRBV20-1 and TRBJ1-1, with a tentative D call TRBD1 (5 bases). Germline V gene lookup returns CDR1 DFQATT and CDR2 SNEGSKA (reference sequence). The germline V and J ends were trimmed by 6 bases and 2 bases, with 7 bases remaining between them. CDR3 length: 11 amino acids. CDR3 DNA: TGCAGTGCCACAGGCAACACTGAAGCTTTCTTT. Amino acids: CSATGNTEAFF.

The chain joins TRBV5-6 to TRBJ1-1; D not resolved. Germline V gives CDR1 SGHDT, CDR2 YYEEEE. This CDR3 comprises 13 residues. V lost 2 bases and J lost 4, with 9 bases in between. As DNA, the CDR3 is TGTGCCAGCAGCTTCGGGGTCGGCACTGAAGCTTTCTTT. The encoded protein is CASSFGVGTEAFF.

The chain carries TRBV5-6 and TRBJ1-2; D might be TRBD1 (6 bases). Trimming took off 1 base at V and 4 bases at J, with 17 bases between the two ends. The CDR3 covers 16 residues. The germline V gene encodes CDR1 SGHDT and CDR2 YYEEEE. The CDR3 reads CASSLLSQGRPYGYTF. Here the CDR3 DNA reads TGTGCCAGCAGCTTGTTGAGCCAGGGGCGCCCCTATGGCTACACCTTC.

Worth noting for this clone: A read error may account for a junction end that differs from germline. The rearrangement joins TRBV6-1 to TRBJ1-3; D is uncertain. CDR3 length: 15 residues. Per germline, CDR1 MNHNS and CDR2 SASEGT. CDR3 loop: CAGSEELISGNTIYF. The CDR3, as DNA: TGTGCCGGCAGTGAAGAGCTCATCTCTGGAAACACCATATATTTT.

CDR3 bases: TGTGCCAGCAGCACTCACCGGGGGGTGGGCACAGATACGCAGTATTTT. It codes for CASSTHRGVGTDTQYF. The chain uses TRBV7-9 and TRBJ2-3, with 7 positions matching TRBD2. The germline V gene has CDR1 SEHNR and CDR2 FQNEAQ (reference sequence). This CDR3 has 16 residues. Trimming removed 5 bases from V and 1 base from J; junction bases left unmatched: 9.